The entry that follows covers one T cell receptor beta chain sequence. Its antigen remains unidentified. The sample belongs to a study of cytomegalovirus exposure and HLA in healthy donors. Study-wide results and limits: An observed cluster of highly shared sequence variants was recorded as a likely sequencing artifact.

The PCR made use of 60 Vbeta and 13 Jbeta primers. TCRdb keeps only in-frame clones here, not all; method: immunoSEQ multiplex PCR. The data show around 180,000 clones, 75% to 90% seen once. The V and J ends lost 4 bases and 3 bases, in that order; junction bases with no gene match: 6. The CDR3 contains 15 residues. Germline CDR1 MNHNS, CDR2 SASEGT. Sequencing was performed on PBMCs. The chain joins TRBV6-1 to TRBJ1-5; 7 bases are a match to TRBD1. The receptor comes from a boy between 2 and 10 years old in good health and CMV-seronegative. Here the CDR3 DNA reads TGTGCCAGCAGTGGGGCAGGGGGTCCCAATCAGCCCCAGCATTTT. Its translation: CASSGAGGPNQPQHF.